This T cell receptor beta chain was recorded in a study of blood T cell repertoires in COVID-19. Study-level background: Specimens from acute and convalescent COVID-19 originated in the United States, Italy and Spain. PBMCs, B-cell-depleted T cells, or T cells were the source of the cDNA or gDNA that made up the material.

The table came from immunoSEQ multiplex PCR; TCRdb's copy has only in-frame clones and leaves some out. The table lists roughly 380,000 clones, around 85% of them singletons. With 4 bases clipped from V and 6 bases from J, the junction kept 12 bases outside the gene matches. The CDR3 has 16 amino acids. Germline V gives CDR1 SGHRS, CDR2 YFSETQ. This chain joins TRBV5-1 and TRBJ1-5; the match to TRBD1 covers 8 bases. Source material: peripheral blood. The TCR originated in a woman aged 18-29 years with acute or convalescent COVID-19. The CDR3 bases are TGCGCCAGCAGCCCGGAAGGACAGGGATCGGGTCAGCCCCAGCATTTT. Its translation: CASSPEGQGSGQPQHF.